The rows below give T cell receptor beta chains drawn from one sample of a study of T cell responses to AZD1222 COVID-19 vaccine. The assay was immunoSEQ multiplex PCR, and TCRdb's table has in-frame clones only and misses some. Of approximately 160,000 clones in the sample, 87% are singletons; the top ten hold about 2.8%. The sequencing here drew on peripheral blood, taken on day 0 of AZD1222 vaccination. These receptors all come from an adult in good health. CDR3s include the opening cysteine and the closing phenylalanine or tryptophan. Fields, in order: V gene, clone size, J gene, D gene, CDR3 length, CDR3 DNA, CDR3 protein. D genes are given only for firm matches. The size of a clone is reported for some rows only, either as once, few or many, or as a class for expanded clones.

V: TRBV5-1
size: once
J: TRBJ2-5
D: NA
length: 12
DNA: TGCGCCAGCAGCTGGGACCAAGAGACCCAGTACTTC
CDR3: CASSWDQETQYF

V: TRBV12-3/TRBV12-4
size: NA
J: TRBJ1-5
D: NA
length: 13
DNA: TGTGCCAGCAGAGGGCAGCAAAATCAGCCCCAGCATTTT
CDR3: CASRGQQNQPQHF

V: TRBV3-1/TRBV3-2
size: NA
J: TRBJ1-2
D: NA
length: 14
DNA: TGTGCCAGCAGCCACACAGGGTCCACACTTGGCTACACCTTC
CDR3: CASSHTGSTLGYTF

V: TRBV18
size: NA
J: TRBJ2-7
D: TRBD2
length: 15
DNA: TGTGCCAGCTCACCAACGCTAGCGGGAGGTGACGAGCAGTACTTC
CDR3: CASSPTLAGGDEQYF

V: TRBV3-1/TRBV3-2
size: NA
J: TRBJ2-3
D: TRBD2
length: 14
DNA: TGTGCCAGCAAATCGCGCGGGAGTACAGATACGCAGTATTTT
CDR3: CASKSRGSTDTQYF

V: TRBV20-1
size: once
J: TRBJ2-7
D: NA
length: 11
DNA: TGCAGTGCTAGAGTTGGTCACGAGCAGTACTTC
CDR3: CSARVGHEQYF

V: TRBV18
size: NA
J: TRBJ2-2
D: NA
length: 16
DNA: TGTGCCAGCTCACCTGGCTTCGGGGGGAACACCGGGGAGCTGTTTTTT
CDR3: CASSPGFGGNTGELFF

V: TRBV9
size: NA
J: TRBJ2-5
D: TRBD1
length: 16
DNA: TGTGCCAGCAGCGTGTTGTCGGACAGGGTAGGAGAGACCCAGTACTTC
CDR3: CASSVLSDRVGETQYF

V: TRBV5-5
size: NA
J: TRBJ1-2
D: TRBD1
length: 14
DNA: TGTGCCAGCAGCCGGCGGACAGGGTCGTATGGCTACACCTTC
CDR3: CASSRRTGSYGYTF

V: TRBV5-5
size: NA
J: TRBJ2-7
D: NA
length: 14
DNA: TGTGCCAGCAGCTTGCGGCTAGCAACCTACGAGCAGTACTTC
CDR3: CASSLRLATYEQYF

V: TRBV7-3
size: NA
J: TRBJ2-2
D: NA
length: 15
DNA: TGTGCCAGCAGCTTACGCCAGGCAGGCACCGGGGAGCTGTTTTTT
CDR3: CASSLRQAGTGELFF

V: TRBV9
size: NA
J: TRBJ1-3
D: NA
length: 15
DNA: TGTGCCAGCAGCCCCGGACCGATCTCTGGAAACACCATATATTTT
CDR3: CASSPGPISGNTIYF

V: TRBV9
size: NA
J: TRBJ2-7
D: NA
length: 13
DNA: TGTGCCAGCAGCGTAGATGGTAGCTACGAGCAGTACTTC
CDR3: CASSVDGSYEQYF

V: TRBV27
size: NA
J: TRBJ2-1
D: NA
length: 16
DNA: TGTGCCAGCAGTTTATCTACAGGGAGCTCCTACAATGAGCAGTTCTTC
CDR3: CASSLSTGSSYNEQFF

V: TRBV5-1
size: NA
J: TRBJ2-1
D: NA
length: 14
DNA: TGCGCCAGCAGCTTGGAGGGACTGGGGAATGAGCAGTTCTTC
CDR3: CASSLEGLGNEQFF

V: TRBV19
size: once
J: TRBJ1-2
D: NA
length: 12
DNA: TGTGCCAGTTTTAGGGGGAACTATGGCTACACCTTC
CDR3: CASFRGNYGYTF

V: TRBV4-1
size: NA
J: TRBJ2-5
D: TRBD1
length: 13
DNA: TGCGCCAGCAGCTGGACAGGGGGGGAGACCCAGTACTTC
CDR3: CASSWTGGETQYF

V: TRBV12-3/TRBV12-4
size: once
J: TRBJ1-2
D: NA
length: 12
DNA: TGTGCCAGCAGCCGCTCTAGCGGCGGCTACACCTTC
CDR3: CASSRSSGGYTF

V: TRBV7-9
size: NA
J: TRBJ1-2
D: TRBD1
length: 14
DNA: TGTGCCAGCAGCTTCGCCGACAGGGGGAGAGGCTACACCTTC
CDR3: CASSFADRGRGYTF

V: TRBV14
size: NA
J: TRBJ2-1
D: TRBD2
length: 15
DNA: TGTGCCAGCGGGGGACTAGCGGGCTCCTACAATGAGCAGTTCTTC
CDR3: CASGGLAGSYNEQFF

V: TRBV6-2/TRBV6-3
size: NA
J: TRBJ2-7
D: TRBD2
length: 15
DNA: TGTGCCAGCAGTACTCTAGCGGGGGCAACCTACGAGCAGTACTTC
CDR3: CASSTLAGATYEQYF

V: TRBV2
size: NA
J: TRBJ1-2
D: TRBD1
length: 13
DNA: TGTGCCAGCAGTGATCACAACAGGGGCGGCTACACCTTC
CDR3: CASSDHNRGGYTF

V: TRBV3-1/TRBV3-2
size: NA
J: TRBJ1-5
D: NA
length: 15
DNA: TGTGCCAGCAGCCAAGATGCAGGTGGAAGGCAGCCCCAACATTTT
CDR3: CASSQDAGGRQPQHF

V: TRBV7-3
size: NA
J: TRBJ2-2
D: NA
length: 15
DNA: TGTGCCAGCAGACCGGGGCCCTCGGAAACCGGGGAGCTGTTTTTT
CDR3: CASRPGPSETGELFF

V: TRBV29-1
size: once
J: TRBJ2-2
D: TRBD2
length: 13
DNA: TGCGGTTTGCGGGAGTGGAACACCGGGGAGCTGTTTTTT
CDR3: CGLREWNTGELFF

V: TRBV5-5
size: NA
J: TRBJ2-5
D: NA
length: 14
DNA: TGTGCCAGCAGCTTGAGAGGCAGACAAGAGACCCAGTACTTC
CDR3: CASSLRGRQETQYF

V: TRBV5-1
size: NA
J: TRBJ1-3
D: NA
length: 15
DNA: TGCGCCAGCAGCCTTTTTGCTGGGGCTGGAAACACCATATATTTT
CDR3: CASSLFAGAGNTIYF

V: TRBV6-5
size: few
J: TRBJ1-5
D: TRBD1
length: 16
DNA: TGTGCCAGCAGTTCCGGACAGGGGGTACGAAATCAGCCCCAGCATTTT
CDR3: CASSSGQGVRNQPQHF

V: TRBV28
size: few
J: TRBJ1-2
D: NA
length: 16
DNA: TGTGCCAGCAGTTTAATGGGCAGGCAGGTCAACTATGGCTACACCTTC
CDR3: CASSLMGRQVNYGYTF

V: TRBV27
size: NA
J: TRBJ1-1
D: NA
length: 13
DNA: TGTGCCAGCAGTTTTGGGGGAAACACTGAAGCTTTCTTT
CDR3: CASSFGGNTEAFF

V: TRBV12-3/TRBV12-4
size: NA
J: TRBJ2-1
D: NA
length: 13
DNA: TGTGCCAGCAGCCGAGAGAGGGACAATGAGCAGTTCTTC
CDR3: CASSRERDNEQFF

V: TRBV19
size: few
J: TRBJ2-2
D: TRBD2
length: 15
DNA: TGTGCCAGTGGCGCTAGCGGGAGTCGGGTCGGGGAGCTGTTTTTT
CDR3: CASGASGSRVGELFF

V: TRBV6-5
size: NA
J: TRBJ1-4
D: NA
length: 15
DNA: TGTGCCAGCAGTTACGCCGGGACGGAGAATGAAAAACTGTTTTTT
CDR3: CASSYAGTENEKLFF

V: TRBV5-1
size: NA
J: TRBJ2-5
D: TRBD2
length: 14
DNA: TGCGCCAGCAGCACGGGAGGGGGCCAAGAGACCCAGTACTTC
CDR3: CASSTGGGQETQYF

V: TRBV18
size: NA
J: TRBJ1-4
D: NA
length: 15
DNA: TGTGCCAGCTCACCACAGTACGGCCTATGGGAAAAACTGTTTTTT
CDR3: CASSPQYGLWEKLFF

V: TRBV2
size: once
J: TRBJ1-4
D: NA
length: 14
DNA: TGTGCCAGCGCTAGAGAAGCAACTAATGAAAAACTGTTTTTT
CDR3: CASAREATNEKLFF

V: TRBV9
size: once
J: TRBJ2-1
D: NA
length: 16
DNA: TGTGCCAGCAGCGTAGATCCTGGATCGCCTAGGGATGAGCAGTTCTTC
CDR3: CASSVDPGSPRDEQFF

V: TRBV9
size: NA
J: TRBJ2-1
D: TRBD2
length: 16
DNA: TGTGCCAGCAGCCCCCGCGGTAGCGGGATAGAGAATGAGCAGTTCTTC
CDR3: CASSPRGSGIENEQFF

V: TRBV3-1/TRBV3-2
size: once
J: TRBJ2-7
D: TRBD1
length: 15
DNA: TGTGCCAGCAGCCAGCCGGGACAGGGTGCCTACGAGCAGTACTTC
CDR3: CASSQPGQGAYEQYF

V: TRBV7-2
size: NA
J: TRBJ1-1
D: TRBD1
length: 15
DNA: TGTGCCAGCAGCTTAAGTCCTACAGGGGGGACTGAAGCTTTCTTT
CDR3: CASSLSPTGGTEAFF

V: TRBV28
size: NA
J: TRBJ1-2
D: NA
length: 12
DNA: TGTGCCAGCAGTCTTGGACCCTATGGCTACACCTTC
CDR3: CASSLGPYGYTF

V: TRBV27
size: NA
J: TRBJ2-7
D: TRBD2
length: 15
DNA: TGTGCCAGCAGTTTAACGGGAGGGCCTCTCTACGAGCAGTACTTC
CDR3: CASSLTGGPLYEQYF

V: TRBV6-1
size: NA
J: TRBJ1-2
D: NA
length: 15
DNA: TGTGCCAGCAGTGAAAGCTGGGGGGGAGTCTATGGCTACACCTTC
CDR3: CASSESWGGVYGYTF

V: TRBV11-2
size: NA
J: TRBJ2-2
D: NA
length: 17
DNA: TGTGCCAGCAGCTATCGTCGTGGGGAAGTTTCCACCGGGGAGCTGTTTTTT
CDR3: CASSYRRGEVSTGELFF

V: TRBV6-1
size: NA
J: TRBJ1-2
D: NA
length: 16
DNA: TGTGCCAGCAGTGAAGTTGGGGGGGGCCCGAACTATGGCTACACCTTC
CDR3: CASSEVGGGPNYGYTF

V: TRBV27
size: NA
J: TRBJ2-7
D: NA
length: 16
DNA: TGTGCCAGCAATCCCGCCCCGGGGTCAGGGCTTCCCGAGCAGTACTTC
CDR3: CASNPAPGSGLPEQYF

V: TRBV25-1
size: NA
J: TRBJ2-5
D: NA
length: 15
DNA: TGTGCCAGCAGTGATACGGGGCGGGCCAGGGAGACCCAGTACTTC
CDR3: CASSDTGRARETQYF